These 10 T cell receptor beta chains were sequenced from one sample in a study of metastatic and nonmetastatic thyroid tumors. Thyroid surgery was performed in patients who had received no treatment beforehand. TCRdb re-called the PCR reads with MiXCR. The sample shows approximately 90,000 clones, roughly 13% of them seen only once. The sequenced sample was blood. These receptors were taken from a female donor with papillary thyroid cancer or a benign thyroid nodule (not recorded which). Some clones in this sample may be carry-over from other donors' samples.

This clone was recorded a few times. Being one base from a much bigger clone, this may be a read error. The chain uses TRBV6-2 or TRBV6-3 and TRBJ1-4; D gene uncertain. The CDR3 covers 17 residues. The germline gives CDR1 MNHEY, CDR2 SVGEGT. The V end lost 2 bases, the J end lost 0 bases, and 13 bases lay between the germline ends. The CDR3 nucleotides are TGTGCCAGCAGTTACGGGCTGGGTGTCACAACTAATGAAAAACTGTTTTTT. Translating gives CASSYGLGVTTNEKLFF.

At least ten counts were recorded for this clone. The chain couples TRBV5-1 to TRBJ1-2; D is unresolved. There are 15 residues in the CDR3. V lost 3 bases and J 6 bases, leaving 18 bases between the germline ends. Germline loops: CDR1 SGHRS, CDR2 YFSETQ. The CDR3 nucleotides read TGCGCCAGCAGCTCGCCGGGCCGTGTTCCTAATGGCTACACCTTC. Its protein product is CASSSPGRVPNGYTF.

This clone was seen repeatedly, ten times or more. V gene TRBV30 combines with J gene TRBJ1-1; possibly TRBD1 for D (6 bases). The V gene lost 2 bases and the J gene lost 3 bases, with 16 bases spanning the gap. The CDR3 contains 15 residues. The V gene's germline CDR1 is GTSNPN and CDR2 SVGIG (reference sequence). Here the CDR3 reads CAWSRGAGAYTEAFF. CDR3 bases: TGTGCCTGGAGTAGGGGGGCCGGGGCTTACACTGAAGCTTTCTTT.

This clone was found many times. This chain links TRBV7-9 with TRBJ2-7, with TRBD1 identical over 7 bases. Germline values: CDR1 SEHNR, CDR2 FQNEAQ (reference sequence). With V trimmed by 5 bases and J by 3 bases, 7 bases remained unmatched. The length of the CDR3 is 14 residues. The CDR3 DNA is TGTGCCAGCAGCCTAGGGGGCAGCGGCTACGAGCAGTACTTC. It encodes CASSLGGSGYEQYF. Using reference TRBV7-9 and TRBJ2-7 for the parts outside the CDR3, the full variable domain is DTGVSQNPRHKITKRGQNVTFRCDPISEHNRLYWYRQTLGQGPEFLTYFQNEAQLEKSRLLSDRFSAERPKGSFSTLEIQRTEQGDSAMYLCASSLGGSGYEQYFGPGTRLTVT.

The chain has TRBV30 and TRBJ1-2; no clear D. The CDR3 has 15 amino acids. The germline V and J ends were trimmed by 0 bases and 4 bases, with 15 bases remaining between them. The germline CDR1 and CDR2 sequences are GTSNPN and SVGIG (reference sequence). The CDR3 coding sequence is TGTGCCTGGAGTGTAAGCTCGACTGCTGGCTATGGCTACACCTTC. Translated, it gives CAWSVSSTAGYGYTF.

This clone has just a few counts. The chain links TRBV30 to TRBJ1-3; D unclear. V was trimmed by 6 bases and J by 4 bases, leaving 7 bases between them. The CDR3 totals 11 residues. The V gene's germline CDR1 is GTSNPN and CDR2 SVGIG (reference sequence). The CDR3 is CACRPGNTIYF. The CDR3 DNA sequence: TGTGCCTGCCGGCCGGGAAACACCATATATTTT. The variable domain in full, with the rest retrieved from reference TRBV30 and TRBJ1-3, is SQTIHQWPATLVQPVGSPLSLECTVEGTSNPNLYWYRQAAGRGLQLLFYSVGIGQISSEVPQNLSASRPQDRQFILSSKKLLLSDSGFYLCACRPGNTIYFGEGSWLTVV.

The sample holds many counts of this clone. This chain joins TRBV20-1 and TRBJ1-5, with a tentative D call TRBD1 (5 bases). V lost 6 bases and J lost 6, with 12 bases in between. Germline lookup yields CDR1 DFQATT and CDR2 SNEGSKA (reference sequence). CDR3 length equals 12 residues. The CDR3 nucleotides read TGCAGTGCAGTGGATGGGGGTCAGCCCCAGCATTTT. This codes for CSAVDGGQPQHF.

This sequence joins TRBV19 and TRBJ1-2; D may be TRBD1 (5 bases). The CDR3 has 15 amino acids. Trimming pared 3 bases from V and 4 bases from J, leaving 15 bases between. Germline V gives CDR1 LNHDA, CDR2 SQIVND (reference sequence). The CDR3 region is CASSMRQSSGYGYTF. In nucleotides, the CDR3 is TGTGCCAGTAGTATGAGACAGTCCTCTGGCTATGGCTACACCTTC.

The table lists this clone with many counts. The rearrangement links TRBV20-1 to TRBJ2-1; TRBD1 matches at 9 bases. Germline assignment: CDR1 DFQATT and CDR2 SNEGSKA (reference sequence). With V trimmed by 6 bases and J by 4 bases, 13 bases remained unmatched. The CDR3 totals 16 residues. CDR3 in amino acids: CSAKKQAGTGYNEQFF. CDR3 DNA: TGCAGTGCGAAGAAACAAGCCGGGACAGGGTACAATGAGCAGTTCTTC.

This clone appeared many times. This chain connects TRBV28 to TRBJ1-5, with D tentatively TRBD1 (5 bases). The CDR3 is 16 residues long. The germline CDR1 and CDR2 sequences are MDHEN and SYDVKM. The V end was cut by 5 bases, the J end by 4 bases, with 18 bases between. CDR3: CASSQARAGGNQPQHF. CDR3 DNA sequence: TGTGCCAGCAGTCAGGCTCGGGCGGGGGGTAATCAGCCCCAGCATTTT.